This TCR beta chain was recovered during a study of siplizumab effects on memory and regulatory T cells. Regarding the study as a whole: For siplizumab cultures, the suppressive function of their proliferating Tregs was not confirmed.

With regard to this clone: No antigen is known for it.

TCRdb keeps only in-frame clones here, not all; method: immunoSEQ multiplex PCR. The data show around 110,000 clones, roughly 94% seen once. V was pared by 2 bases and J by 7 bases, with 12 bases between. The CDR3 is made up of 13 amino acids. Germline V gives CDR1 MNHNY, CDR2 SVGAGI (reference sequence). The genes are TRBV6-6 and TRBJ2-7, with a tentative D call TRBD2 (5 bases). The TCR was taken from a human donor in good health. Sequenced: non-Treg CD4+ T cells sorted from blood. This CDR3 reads CASSYPSGGEQYF. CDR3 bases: TGTGCCAGCAGTTACCCTTCCGGAGGTGAGCAGTACTTC.